Presented here are 12 T cell receptor beta chains from one specimen sequenced in a study of radiation and T cells in renal cell carcinoma. The sample's treatment: treatment-naive control, cytoreductive nephrectomy. Some clones are missing from TCRdb's copy, which holds only in-frame ones; the method was immunoSEQ multiplex PCR. The sample has roughly 9,800 clones; 58% are singletons. The sample in question was tumor tissue, obtained from a patient whose treatment was nephrectomy without radiotherapy. All receptors derive from a man aged 40-55 years with renal cell carcinoma.

This CDR3 reads CASSGQGARSNQPQHF. CDR3 nucleotide sequence: TGTGCCAGCAGTGGACAGGGGGCGCGAAGCAATCAGCCCCAGCATTTT. The chain combines TRBV2 with TRBJ1-5; TRBD1 matches 10 bases. This CDR3 spans 16 amino acids. CDR1 is SNHLY and CDR2 is FYNNEI in the germline V gene. After removal of 4 bases from V and 1 base from J, the junction contained 4 bases not matched to a gene.

The gene calls are TRBV28 and TRBJ2-1, with D uncertain. The CDR3 is made up of 11 amino acids. The V gene's germline CDR1 is MDHEN and CDR2 SYDVKM. The V gene lost 5 bases and the J gene lost 9 bases, with 8 bases spanning the gap. CDR3 sequence reads: CASSPRREQFF. The CDR3 DNA sequence: TGTGCCAGCAGTCCCCGACGTGAGCAGTTCTTC.

The CDR3 region has the DNA TGTGCCAGTAGCGATCTAATATCGTGGACAGGGACTGAAGCTTTCTTT. It is translated as CASSDLISWTGTEAFF. This sequence joins TRBV19 and TRBJ1-1; the match to TRBD1 covers 8 bases. The CDR3 contains 16 residues. V was clipped by 6 bases and J by 5 bases; unmatched bases: 14. Germline V gene data show CDR1 as LNHDA and CDR2 as SQIVND (reference sequence).

This clone occurred a few times. The rearrangement links TRBV27 to TRBJ2-2, with a weak D call TRBD2 (6 bases). This CDR3 region has 15 residues. Between the trimmed V and J ends, which lost 4 bases and 8 bases, there was a span of 17 bases. Germline CDR1 and CDR2: MNHEY and SMNVEV (reference sequence). In DNA form, the CDR3 reads TGTGCCAGCAGTTCTTCCCTGGGGGGTGAAGGGGAGCTGTTTTTT. It codes for CASSSSLGGEGELFF.

The chain recombines TRBV6-1 with TRBJ2-4; 7 bases fit TRBD1. This CDR3 has 15 amino acids. Trimming at V came to 4 bases and at J to 8 bases, leaving 11 bases not matched to a gene. CDR1 is MNHNS and CDR2 is SASEGT in the germline V gene. The CDR3 DNA sequence: TGTGCCAGCAGTGCGACAGGGTCAGGGGCGGACATTCAGTACTTC. Encoded protein: CASSATGSGADIQYF.

The chain employs TRBV28 and TRBJ1-3, with D uncertain. The CDR3 contains 15 residues. Germline CDR1 reads MDHEN; CDR2 reads SYDVKM. V dropped 2 bases and J dropped 4 bases, with 12 bases sitting between them. CDR3 protein: CASSLNREAGNTIYF. As DNA, the CDR3 is TGTGCCAGCAGTTTAAATCGGGAGGCGGGAAACACCATATATTTT. Full variable domain (rest looked up from reference TRBV28 and TRBJ1-3): DVKVTQSSRYLVKRTGEKVFLECVQDMDHENMFWYRQDPGLGLRLIYFSYDVKMKEKGDIPEGYSVSREKKERFSLILESASTNQTSMYLCASSLNREAGNTIYFGEGSWLTVV.

This clone came up a few times. DNA of the CDR3: TGCGCCAGCAGCTTACGGGACCCTCGACACTATGGCTACACCTTC. It specifies CASSLRDPRHYGYTF. This chain joins TRBV5-1 and TRBJ1-2, with D possibly TRBD1 on 5 matching bases. V was cut by 2 bases and J by 3 bases, with 14 bases left in between. CDR3 length: 15 amino acids. CDR1 SGHRS and CDR2 YFSETQ come from the germline V gene.

The chain links TRBV7-2 to TRBJ2-1, with D perhaps matching TRBD2 (6 bases). The germline V gene has CDR1 SGHTA and CDR2 FQGNSA. The CDR3 consists of 12 residues. V lost 3 bases, J lost 8 bases, and 8 bases lay in between. The CDR3 region is CASSFGGYEQFF. The CDR3 nucleotides read TGTGCCAGCAGCTTCGGAGGGTATGAGCAGTTCTTC. Full variable domain (missing parts from reference TRBV7-2 and TRBJ2-1): GAGVSQSPSNKVTEKGKDVELRCDPISGHTALYWYRQSLGQGLEFLIYFQGNSAPDKSGLPSDRFSAERTGGSVSTLTIQRTQQEDSAVYLCASSFGGYEQFFGPGTRLTVL.

The rearrangement links TRBV16 to TRBJ2-7; 10 bases match TRBD1. Looked up from germline, CDR1 is KGHSY and CDR2 is FQNENV. The CDR3 sequence is 14 residues long. V lost 4 bases to trimming and J lost 6 bases; unmatched junction nucleotides: 6. As DNA, the CDR3 is TGTGCCAGCAGCCTCGGACAGGGGGACTGCGAGCAGTACTTC. Translating gives CASSLGQGDCEQYF.

The chain joins TRBV5-8 to TRBJ1-2, with TRBD1 matching 8 bases. Germline V lookup: CDR1 SGHTS, CDR2 YDEGEE. The CDR3 length is 14 residues. After removal of 4 bases from V and 2 bases from J, the junction contained 4 bases not matched to a gene. The CDR3 loop reads CASSVQGANYGYTF. For the CDR3, the DNA is TGTGCCAGCAGCGTGCAGGGGGCCAACTATGGCTACACCTTC.

This rearrangement joins TRBV18 to TRBJ1-1; D unresolved. The V gene's germline CDR1 is KGHSH and CDR2 LQKENI. V lost 2 bases and J lost 4, with 8 bases in between. The CDR3 is made up of 13 amino acids. CDR3 sequence: CASSPGMGTEAFF. The CDR3 nucleotides read TGTGCCAGCTCACCAGGGATGGGCACTGAAGCTTTCTTT.

This chain joins TRBV6-5 and TRBJ1-2, with TRBD1 matching 8 bases. V was clipped by 6 bases and J by 4 bases; unmatched bases: 10. CDR1 and CDR2 (germline): MNHEY, SVGAGI. CDR3 length: 15 residues. The CDR3 nucleotides read TGTGCCAGCAGCCTGACAGGGACAGGAATCTATGGCTACACCTTC. Translation gives CASSLTGTGIYGYTF.